This record covers a single T cell receptor (beta chain). Which antigen it targets is not known. Qualities for individual bases were not recorded, and no much larger clone is one base off. The germline V gene (reference sequence) supplies CDR1 LGHDT and CDR2 YNNKEL. Taken from cysteine to phenylalanine, the CDR3 has 14 residues. This entry keeps only the CDR3 DNA: 42 bases, framed from base 1. V lost 3 bases and J lost 0 bases; the stretch between them is 8 bases long. This sample stems from a study of Ad26.COV2.S vaccination and SARS-CoV-2 variants (dated by TCRdb to the early 2020s). Study-level background: The specificity and breadth of SARS-CoV-2-reactive T cell receptors after Ad26.COV2.S vaccination were assessed by TCRbeta repertoire sequencing. The TCR-sequenced set comprised approximately 32 samples: 19 Ad26.COV2.S vaccine recipients, 5 placebo recipients and 8 SARS-CoV-2 convalescent individuals. On the study overall, not on this receptor specifically: Ad26.COV2.S recipients had higher spike-specific TCR breadth than placebo recipients (P = 0.0014). The authors noted that the TCR breadth and depth analyses may have underestimated total T cell responses. Comparable non-spike TCR breadth was observed between vaccine and placebo recipients, consistent with only spike being contained in the vaccine. After vaccination, spike-specific CD8+ and CD4+ T cell responses were reported to show substantial breadth.

The immunoSEQ Assay was the method used to sequence TCRbeta CDR3 regions. After extraction, genomic DNA underwent amplification by bias-controlled multiplex PCR, followed by high-throughput sequencing. Concerning the study's data processing: Collapsing and filtering of sequences were performed to quantify the absolute abundance of each unique TCRbeta CDR3 region. T cell fraction was estimated by normalizing TCRbeta template counts to usable DNA, which was measured by amplifying reference genes present in all nucleated cells. Repertoire TCRs were annotated as SARS-CoV-2-specific when V gene, CDR3 amino acid sequence and J gene were exactly matched to a known reactive TCR set. MIRA supplied the reference SARS-CoV-2 TCR set, which was filtered for enrichment in COVID-19-positive ImmuneCODE repertoires so that public or cross-reactive TCRs were removed. Based on the MIRA antigens, annotated TCRs were further analysed at the level of specific ORF or position within ORF. Breadth was defined as the number of annotated unique rearrangements divided by the total number of unique productive rearrangements, and depth was defined as the summed frequency of the annotated unique rearrangements. Group comparisons of TCR breadth used two-sided Wilcoxon rank-sum tests. The source is immuneACCESS, and TCRdb retained only in-frame sequences with V and J called. Part of the clones is not carried over; for the studies checked, unresolved V genes explain less than half of this, and the remainder is unexplained. The V and J calls and the clone size are those of that table, but D and trimming were determined from the DNA. The sample data list 100,000 or so clones, and 80% of these were observed just once. The top ten constitute roughly 17% of the sample.

The time point label, read with the paper, signifies: individuals recovered from natural SARS-CoV-2 infection. This receptor was taken from a human donor who had recovered from COVID-19. The V and J genes are TRBV3-1 (or the pseudogene TRBV3-2) and TRBJ1-1; the D gene cannot be named for sure. Specimen: peripheral blood, collected after recovery from COVID-19. The DNA is TGTGCCAGCAGCCAGGAGGCCATGAACACTGAAGCTTTCTTT. This yields the protein CASSQEAMNTEAFF.